The 6 T cell receptor beta chains listed next were all sequenced from one sample in a study of PD-1 blockade in classical Hodgkin lymphoma. Time point here: cycle 4 day 1 (C4D1), after more than five weeks of nivolumab. Every patient experienced relapse after autologous stem cell transplantation, and brentuximab vedotin exposure varied. Data came from immunoSEQ multiplex PCR; TCRdb stores just in-frame clones and leaves some out. The sample lists over 50,000 clones; 87% were seen once. The source was peripheral blood mononuclear cells (PBMCs), collected before the fourth cycle of nivolumab. These receptors came from a human donor with classical Hodgkin lymphoma.

The V call is TRBV5-1, the J call TRBJ1-6; weak D call: TRBD1 (5 bases). The CDR3 sequence is 15 residues long. CDR1 is SGHRS, CDR2 YFSETQ, per germline. Deletions cut 4 bases from V and 2 bases from J, with 10 bases between. The CDR3 here is CASSPGGTYNSPLHF. In DNA, the CDR3 is TGCGCCAGCAGCCCGGGGGGAACCTATAATTCACCCCTCCACTTT. Combining the CDR3 with reference TRBV5-1 and TRBJ1-6 gives the whole variable domain KAGVTQTPRYLIKTRGQQVTLSCSPISGHRSVSWYQQTPGQGLQFLFEYFSETQRNKGNFPGRFSGRQFSNSRSEMNVSTLELGDSALYLCASSPGGTYNSPLHFGNGTRLTVT.

This clone was seen once. Here the CDR3 DNA reads TGTGCCAGTAGTATAGCGACTAGCGGGGGATTTGCAGATACGCAGTATTTT. The encoded protein is CASSIATSGGFADTQYF. This chain uses TRBV19 with TRBJ2-3; 12 positions match TRBD2. The CDR3 sequence is 17 residues long. With V trimmed by 1 base and J by 4 bases, 6 bases remained unmatched. Germline V CDR1 and CDR2: LNHDA, SQIVND (reference sequence). Using reference TRBV19 and TRBJ2-3 for the parts outside the CDR3, the full variable domain is DGGITQSPKYLFRKEGQNVTLSCEQNLNHDAMYWYRQDPGQGLRLIYYSQIVNDFQKGDIAEGYSVSREKKESFPLTVTSAQKNPTAFYLCASSIATSGGFADTQYFGPGTRLTVL.

The genes are TRBV13 and TRBJ1-1; D gene ambiguous. V was clipped by 2 bases and J by 1 base, with 8 bases between them. Germline V gives CDR1 PRHDT, CDR2 FYEKMQ (reference sequence). The CDR3 runs 14 residues. The CDR3 is CASSLTGPNTEAFF. In nucleotides, the CDR3 is TGTGCCAGCAGCTTAACCGGGCCGAACACTGAAGCTTTCTTT.

The V call is TRBV7-9, the J call TRBJ2-3, with D perhaps matching TRBD1 or TRBD2 (6 bases each). V was clipped by 3 bases and J by 6 bases, with 13 bases between them. Per the germline V gene, CDR1 is SEHNR and CDR2 is FQNEAQ (reference sequence). The CDR3 spans 14 residues. CDR3 region: CASSLDGGGDTQYF. In DNA form, the CDR3 reads TGTGCCAGCAGCTTGGACGGGGGCGGGGATACGCAGTATTTT.

V and J are TRBV30 and TRBJ1-4; D perhaps matches TRBD1 (6 bases). V was clipped by 4 bases and J by 4 bases, with 16 bases between them. The length of the CDR3 is 15 residues. Germline values: CDR1 GTSNPN, CDR2 SVGIG (reference sequence). The CDR3 here is CAWNEGGLVNEKLFF. DNA for the CDR3: TGTGCCTGGAACGAGGGGGGACTGGTTAATGAAAAACTGTTTTTT.

The chain is built from TRBV6-5 and TRBJ2-6; D is unresolved. From germline, CDR1 is MNHEY and CDR2 SVGAGI. V was clipped by 6 bases and J by 0 bases, with 9 bases between them. The CDR3 runs to 15 residues. CDR3 nucleotide sequence: TGTGCCAGCAGCCCGGGCCTCTCTGGGGCCAACGTCCTGACTTTC. Its translation is CASSPGLSGANVLTF.